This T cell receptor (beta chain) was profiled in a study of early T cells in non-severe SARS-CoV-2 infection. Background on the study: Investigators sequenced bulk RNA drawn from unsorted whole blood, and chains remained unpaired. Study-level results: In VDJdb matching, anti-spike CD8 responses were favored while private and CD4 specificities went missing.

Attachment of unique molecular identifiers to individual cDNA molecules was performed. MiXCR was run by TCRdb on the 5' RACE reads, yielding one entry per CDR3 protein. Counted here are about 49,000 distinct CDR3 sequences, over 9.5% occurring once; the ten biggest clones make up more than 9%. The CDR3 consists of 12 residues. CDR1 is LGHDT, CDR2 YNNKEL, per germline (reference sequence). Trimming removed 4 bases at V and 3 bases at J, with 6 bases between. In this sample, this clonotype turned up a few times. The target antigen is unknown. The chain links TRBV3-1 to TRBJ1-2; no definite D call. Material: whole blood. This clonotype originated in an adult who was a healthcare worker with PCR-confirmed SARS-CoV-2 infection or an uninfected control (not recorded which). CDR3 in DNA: TGTGCCAGCAGCCTGGAGTACTATGGCTACACCTTC. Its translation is CASSLEYYGYTF. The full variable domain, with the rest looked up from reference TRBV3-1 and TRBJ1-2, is DTAVSQTPKYLVTQMGNDKSIKCEQNLGHDTMYWYKQDSKKFLKIMFSYNNKELIINETVPNRFSPKSPDKAHLNLHINSLELGDSAVYFCASSLEYYGYTFGSGTRLTVV.